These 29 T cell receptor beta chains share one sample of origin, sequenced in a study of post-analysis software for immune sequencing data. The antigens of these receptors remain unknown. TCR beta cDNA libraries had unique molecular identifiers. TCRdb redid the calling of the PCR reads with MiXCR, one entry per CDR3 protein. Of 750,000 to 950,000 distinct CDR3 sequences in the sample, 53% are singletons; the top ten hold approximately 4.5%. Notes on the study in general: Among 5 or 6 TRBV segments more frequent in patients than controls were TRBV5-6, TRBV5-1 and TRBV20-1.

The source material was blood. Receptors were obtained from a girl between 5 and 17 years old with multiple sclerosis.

The DNA of the CDR3 is TGCGCCAGCAGCTTCACGGGAGGTCTCAACGAGCAGTACTTC. Translation: CASSFTGGLNEQYF. The chain has TRBV5-1 and TRBJ2-5, with TRBD2 identical over 7 bases. Matching the DNA end better, TRBJ2-7 makes the J call doubtful. The CDR3 runs to 14 residues. Germline V gene data show CDR1 as SGHRS and CDR2 as YFSETQ.

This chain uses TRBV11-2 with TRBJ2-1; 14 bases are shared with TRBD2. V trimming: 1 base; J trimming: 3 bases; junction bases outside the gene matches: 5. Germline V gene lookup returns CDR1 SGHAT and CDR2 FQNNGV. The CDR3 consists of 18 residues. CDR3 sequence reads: CASSLGGLAGVNYNEQFF. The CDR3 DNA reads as TGTGCCAGCAGCTTAGGGGGACTAGCGGGAGTAAACTACAATGAGCAGTTCTTC.

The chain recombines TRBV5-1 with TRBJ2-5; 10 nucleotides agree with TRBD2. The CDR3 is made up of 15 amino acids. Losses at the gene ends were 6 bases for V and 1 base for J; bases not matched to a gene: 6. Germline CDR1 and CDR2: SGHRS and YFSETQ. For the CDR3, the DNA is TGCGCCAGCACTAGCGGGGGAAACACCCAAGAGACCCAGTACTTC. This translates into CASTSGGNTQETQYF.

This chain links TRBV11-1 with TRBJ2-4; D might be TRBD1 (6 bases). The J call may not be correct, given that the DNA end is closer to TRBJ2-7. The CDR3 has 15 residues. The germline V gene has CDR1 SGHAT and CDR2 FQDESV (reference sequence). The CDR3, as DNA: TGTGCCAGCAGCTCTACAGGGCTTGCACCCTACGAGCAGTACTTC. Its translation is CASSSTGLAPYEQYF.

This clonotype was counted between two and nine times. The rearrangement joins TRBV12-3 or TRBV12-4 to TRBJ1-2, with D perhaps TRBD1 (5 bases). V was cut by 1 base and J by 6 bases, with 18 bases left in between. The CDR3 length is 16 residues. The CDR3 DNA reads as TGTGCCAGCAGTTTAGTAGGGACGGCGGCCTTCAATGGCTACACCTTC. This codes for CASSLVGTAAFNGYTF.

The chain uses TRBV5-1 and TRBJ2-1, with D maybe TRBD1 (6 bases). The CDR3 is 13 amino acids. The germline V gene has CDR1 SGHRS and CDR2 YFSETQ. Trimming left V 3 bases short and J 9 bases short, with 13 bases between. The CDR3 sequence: CASSSVGGPEQFF. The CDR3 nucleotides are TGCGCCAGCAGCTCAGTAGGGGGACCTGAGCAGTTCTTC.

Here the CDR3 DNA reads TGCGCCAGCAGCTTTGGGAACGCCGTGACCTACGAGCAGTACTTC. Translation: CASSFGNAVTYEQYF. This chain links TRBV5-1 with TRBJ2-7; D unresolved. The CDR3 covers 15 residues. Germline values: CDR1 SGHRS, CDR2 YFSETQ. V lost 2 bases and J lost 2, with 14 bases in between.

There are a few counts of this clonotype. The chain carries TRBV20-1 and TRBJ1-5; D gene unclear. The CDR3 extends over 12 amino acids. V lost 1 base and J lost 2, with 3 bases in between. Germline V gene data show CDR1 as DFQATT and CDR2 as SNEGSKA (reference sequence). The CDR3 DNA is TGCAGTGCTAGAGCGGGCAATCAGCCCCAGCATTTT. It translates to CSARAGNQPQHF.

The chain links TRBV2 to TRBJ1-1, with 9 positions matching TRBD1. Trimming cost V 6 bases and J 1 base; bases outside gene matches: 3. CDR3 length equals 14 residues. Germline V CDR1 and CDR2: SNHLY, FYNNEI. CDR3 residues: CASRQTGGNTEAFF. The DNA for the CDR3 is TGTGCCAGCAGACAGACAGGGGGGAACACTGAAGCTTTCTTT.

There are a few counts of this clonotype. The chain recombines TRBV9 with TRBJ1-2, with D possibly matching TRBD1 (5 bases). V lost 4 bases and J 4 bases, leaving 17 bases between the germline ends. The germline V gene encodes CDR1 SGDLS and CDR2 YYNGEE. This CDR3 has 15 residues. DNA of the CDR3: TGTGCCAGCAGCAACCGGGCCGACGACAGCTATGGCTACACCTTC. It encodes CASSNRADDSYGYTF.

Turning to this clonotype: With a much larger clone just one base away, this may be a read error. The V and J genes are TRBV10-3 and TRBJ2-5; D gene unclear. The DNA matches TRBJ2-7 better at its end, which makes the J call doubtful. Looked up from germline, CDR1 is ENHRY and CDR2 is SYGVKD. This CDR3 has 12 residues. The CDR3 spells CAISGTAYEQYF. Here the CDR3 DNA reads TGTGCCATCAGTGGGACGGCCTACGAGCAGTACTTC.

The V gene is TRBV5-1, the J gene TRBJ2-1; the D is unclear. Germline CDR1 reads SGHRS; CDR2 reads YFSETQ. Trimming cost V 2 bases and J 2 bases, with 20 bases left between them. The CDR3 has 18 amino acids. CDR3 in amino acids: CASSFRVAGEKTYNEQFF. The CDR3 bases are TGCGCCAGCAGCTTTAGGGTAGCAGGAGAAAAGACCTACAATGAGCAGTTCTTC.

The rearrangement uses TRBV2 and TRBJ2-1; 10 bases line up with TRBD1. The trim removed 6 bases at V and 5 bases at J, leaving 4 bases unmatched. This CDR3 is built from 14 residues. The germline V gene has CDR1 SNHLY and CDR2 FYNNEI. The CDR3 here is CASRDRGSNNEQFF. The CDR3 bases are TGTGCCAGCAGGGACAGGGGGAGCAACAATGAGCAGTTCTTC.

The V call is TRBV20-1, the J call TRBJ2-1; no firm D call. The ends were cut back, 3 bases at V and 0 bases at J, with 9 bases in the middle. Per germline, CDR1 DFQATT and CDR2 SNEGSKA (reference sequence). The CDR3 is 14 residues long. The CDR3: CSARWVSSYNEQFF. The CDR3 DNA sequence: TGCAGTGCTAGGTGGGTTAGCTCCTACAATGAGCAGTTCTTC.

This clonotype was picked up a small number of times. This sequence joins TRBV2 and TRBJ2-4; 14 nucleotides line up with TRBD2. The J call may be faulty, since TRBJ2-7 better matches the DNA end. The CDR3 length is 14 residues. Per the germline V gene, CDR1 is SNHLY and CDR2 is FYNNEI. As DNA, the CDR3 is TGTGCCAGCACTAGGACTAGCGGGGGGTACGAGCAGTACTTC. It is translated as CASTRTSGGYEQYF.

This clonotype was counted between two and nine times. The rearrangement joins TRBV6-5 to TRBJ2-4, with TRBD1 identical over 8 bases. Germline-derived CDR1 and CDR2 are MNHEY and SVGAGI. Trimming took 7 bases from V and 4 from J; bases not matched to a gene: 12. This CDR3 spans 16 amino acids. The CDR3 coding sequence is TGTGCCAGCACCCGAACCCAGGGGGCCGATAAAAACATTCAGTACTTC. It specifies CASTRTQGADKNIQYF.

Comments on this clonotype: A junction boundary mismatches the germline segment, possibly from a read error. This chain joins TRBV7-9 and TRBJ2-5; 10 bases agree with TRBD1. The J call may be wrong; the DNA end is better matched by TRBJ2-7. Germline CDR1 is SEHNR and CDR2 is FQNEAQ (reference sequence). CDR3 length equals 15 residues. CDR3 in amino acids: CASSYPGQGSSEQYF. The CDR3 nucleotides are TGTGCCAGCAGCTATCCGGGACAGGGGTCCTCCGAGCAGTACTTC.

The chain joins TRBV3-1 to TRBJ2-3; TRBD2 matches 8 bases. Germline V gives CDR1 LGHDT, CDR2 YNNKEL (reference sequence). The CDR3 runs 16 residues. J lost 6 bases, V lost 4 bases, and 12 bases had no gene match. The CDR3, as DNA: TGTGCCAGCAGCCCCACCGGGGCGGGAGGCCGTGATACGCAGTATTTT. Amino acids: CASSPTGAGGRDTQYF.

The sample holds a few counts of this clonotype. DNA of the CDR3: TGTGCCAGCAGCTTAATCCCTAGCGGGGACTACGAGCAGTACTTC. Protein: CASSLIPSGDYEQYF. The J gene is TRBJ2-7, the V gene TRBV7-9, with 9 bases aligning to TRBD2. The V segment lost 2 bases and the J segment 3 bases; nucleotides outside the gene matches: 5. Germline values: CDR1 SEHNR, CDR2 FQNEAQ (reference sequence). The CDR3 loop spans 15 amino acids.

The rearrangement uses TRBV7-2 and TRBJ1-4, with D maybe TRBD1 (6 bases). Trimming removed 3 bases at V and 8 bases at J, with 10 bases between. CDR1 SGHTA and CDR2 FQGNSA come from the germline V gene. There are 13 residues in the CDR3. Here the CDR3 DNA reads TGTGCCAGCAGCTTCCCAGGGACAGAAAAACTGTTTTTT. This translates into CASSFPGTEKLFF.

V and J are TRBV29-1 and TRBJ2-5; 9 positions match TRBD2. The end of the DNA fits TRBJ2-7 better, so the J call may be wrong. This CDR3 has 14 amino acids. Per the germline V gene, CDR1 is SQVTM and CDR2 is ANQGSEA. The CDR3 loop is CSVEVLAGYYEQYF. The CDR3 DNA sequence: TGCAGCGTTGAAGTCCTAGCGGGATACTACGAGCAGTACTTC.

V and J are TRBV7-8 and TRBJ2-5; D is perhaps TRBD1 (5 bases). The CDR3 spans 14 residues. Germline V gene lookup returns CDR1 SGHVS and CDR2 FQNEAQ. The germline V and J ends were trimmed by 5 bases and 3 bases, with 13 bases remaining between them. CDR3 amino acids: CASSRRQGEETQYF. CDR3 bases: TGTGCCAGCAGCCGCCGGCAAGGGGAAGAGACCCAGTACTTC.

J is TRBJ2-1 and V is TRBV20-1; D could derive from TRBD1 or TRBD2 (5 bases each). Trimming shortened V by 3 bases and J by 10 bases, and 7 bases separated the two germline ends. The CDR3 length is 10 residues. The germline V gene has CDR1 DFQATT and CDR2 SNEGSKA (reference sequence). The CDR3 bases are TGCAGTGCTAGCGGGACCGAGCAGTTCTTC. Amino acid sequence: CSASGTEQFF.

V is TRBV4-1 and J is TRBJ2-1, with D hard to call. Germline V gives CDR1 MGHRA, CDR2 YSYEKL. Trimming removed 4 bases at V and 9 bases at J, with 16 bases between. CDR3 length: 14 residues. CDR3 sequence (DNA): TGCGCCAGCAGCCCGACGACGTTGGGCGGTGAGCAGTTCTTC. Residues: CASSPTTLGGEQFF.

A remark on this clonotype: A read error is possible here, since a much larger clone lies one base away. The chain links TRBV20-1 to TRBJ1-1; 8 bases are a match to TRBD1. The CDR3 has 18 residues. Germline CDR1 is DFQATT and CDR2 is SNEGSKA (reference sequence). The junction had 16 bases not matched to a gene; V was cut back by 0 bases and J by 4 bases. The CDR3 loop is CSARDSGVGRGLSTEAFF. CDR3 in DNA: TGCAGTGCTAGAGATAGTGGGGTTGGCAGGGGGCTGAGCACTGAAGCTTTCTTT.

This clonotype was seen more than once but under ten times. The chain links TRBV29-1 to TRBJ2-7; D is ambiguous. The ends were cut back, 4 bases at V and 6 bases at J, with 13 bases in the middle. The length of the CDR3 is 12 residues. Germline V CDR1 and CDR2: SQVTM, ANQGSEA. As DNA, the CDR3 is TGCAGCGTTGGAAGGCAGTCTCGCGAGCAGTACTTC. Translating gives CSVGRQSREQYF.

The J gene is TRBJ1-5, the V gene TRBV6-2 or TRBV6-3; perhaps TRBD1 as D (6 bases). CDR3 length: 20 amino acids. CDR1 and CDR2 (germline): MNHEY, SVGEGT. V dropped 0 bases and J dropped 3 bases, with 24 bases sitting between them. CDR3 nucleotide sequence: TGTGCCAGCAGTTACTCAAGGACAGCGCGAGGCAGGGAAACCAATCAGCCCCAGCATTTT. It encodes CASSYSRTARGRETNQPQHF.

The CDR3 region is CSVQRQGPNTEAFF. The CDR3 nucleotides are TGCAGCGTTCAAAGACAGGGTCCGAACACTGAAGCTTTCTTT. The V call is TRBV29-1, the J call TRBJ1-1, with 7 nucleotides matching TRBD1. V was pared by 5 bases and J by 1 base, with 7 bases of the junction left unmatched. Per the germline V gene, CDR1 is SQVTM and CDR2 is ANQGSEA. CDR3 length: 14 residues. Together with reference TRBV29-1 and TRBJ1-1, the CDR3 gives the full variable domain: SAVISQKPSRDICQRGTSLTIQCQVDSQVTMMFWYRQQPGQSLTLIATANQGSEATYESGFVIDKFPISRPNLTFSTLTVSNMSPEDSSIYLCSVQRQGPNTEAFFGQGTRLTVV.

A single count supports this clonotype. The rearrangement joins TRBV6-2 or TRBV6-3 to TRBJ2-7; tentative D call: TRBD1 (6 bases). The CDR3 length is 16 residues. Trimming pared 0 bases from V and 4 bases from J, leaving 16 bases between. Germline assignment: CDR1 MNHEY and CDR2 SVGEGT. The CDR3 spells CASSYSDSGSPYEQYF. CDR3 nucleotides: TGTGCCAGCAGTTACTCGGACAGCGGATCCCCGTACGAGCAGTACTTC.